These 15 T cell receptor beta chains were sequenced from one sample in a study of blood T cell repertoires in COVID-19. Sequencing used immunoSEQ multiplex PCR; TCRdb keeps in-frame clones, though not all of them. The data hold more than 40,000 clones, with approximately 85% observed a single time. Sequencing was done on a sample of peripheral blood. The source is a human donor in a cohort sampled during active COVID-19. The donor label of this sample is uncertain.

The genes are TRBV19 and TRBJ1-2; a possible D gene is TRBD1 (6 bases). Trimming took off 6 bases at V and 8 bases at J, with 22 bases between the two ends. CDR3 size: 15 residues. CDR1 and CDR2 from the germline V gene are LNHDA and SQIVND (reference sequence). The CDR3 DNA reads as TGTGCCAGTAGCACAGGCAGGGGCGGTTTGGAGGGCTACACCTTC. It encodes CASSTGRGGLEGYTF.

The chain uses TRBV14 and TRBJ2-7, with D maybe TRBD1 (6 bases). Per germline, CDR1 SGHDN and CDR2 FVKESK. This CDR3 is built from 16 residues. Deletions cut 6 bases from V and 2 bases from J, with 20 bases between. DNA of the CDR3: TGTGCCAGCAGTCTAACCCTACAGGGATCTACCTACGAGCAGTACTTC. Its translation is CASSLTLQGSTYEQYF.

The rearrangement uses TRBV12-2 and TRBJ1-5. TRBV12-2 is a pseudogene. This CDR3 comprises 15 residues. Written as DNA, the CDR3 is TGTGCAAGTCGCTTCCTTCAAGAGGATAATCAGCCCCAGCATTTT. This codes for CASRFLQEDNQPQHF.

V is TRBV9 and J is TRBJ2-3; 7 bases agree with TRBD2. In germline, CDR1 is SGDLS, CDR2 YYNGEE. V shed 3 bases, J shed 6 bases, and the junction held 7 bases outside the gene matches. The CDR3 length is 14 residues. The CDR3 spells CASSATGGSDTQYF. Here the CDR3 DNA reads TGTGCCAGCAGCGCGACGGGGGGATCGGATACGCAGTATTTT.

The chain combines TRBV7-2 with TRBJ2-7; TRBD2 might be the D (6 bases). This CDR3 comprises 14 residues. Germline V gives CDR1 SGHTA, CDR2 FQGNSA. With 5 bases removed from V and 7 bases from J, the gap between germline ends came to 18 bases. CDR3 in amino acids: CASSKDYTAGEQYF. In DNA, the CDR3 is TGTGCCAGCAGCAAGGACTACACCGCGGGGGAGCAGTACTTC.

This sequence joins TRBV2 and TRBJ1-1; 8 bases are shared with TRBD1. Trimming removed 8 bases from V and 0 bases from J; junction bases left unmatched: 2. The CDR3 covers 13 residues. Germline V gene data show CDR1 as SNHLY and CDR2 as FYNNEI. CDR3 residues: CASGQGVNTEAFF. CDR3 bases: TGTGCCAGCGGACAGGGCGTGAACACTGAAGCTTTCTTT.

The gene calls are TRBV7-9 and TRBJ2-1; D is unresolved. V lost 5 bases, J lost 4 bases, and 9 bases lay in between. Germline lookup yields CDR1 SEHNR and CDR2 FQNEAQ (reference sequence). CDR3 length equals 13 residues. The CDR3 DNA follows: TGTGCCAGCAGCCCAGTACAGTACAATGAGCAGTTCTTC. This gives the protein CASSPVQYNEQFF.

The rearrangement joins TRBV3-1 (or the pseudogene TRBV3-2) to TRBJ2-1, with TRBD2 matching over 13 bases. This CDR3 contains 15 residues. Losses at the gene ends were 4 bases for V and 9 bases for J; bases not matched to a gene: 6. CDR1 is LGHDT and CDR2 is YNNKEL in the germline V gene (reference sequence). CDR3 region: CASSPTSGGASEQFF. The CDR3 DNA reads TGTGCCAGCAGCCCAACTAGCGGGGGGGCAAGTGAGCAGTTCTTC.

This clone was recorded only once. The CDR3 region has the DNA TGCGCCAGCAGCCAAGATCGACAGGGTACGCAGTATTTT. Its protein product is CASSQDRQGTQYF. The chain carries TRBV4-3 and TRBJ2-3; 7 nucleotides agree with TRBD1. After removal of 0 bases from V and 8 bases from J, the junction contained 2 bases not matched to a gene. CDR1 and CDR2 from the germline V gene are LGHNA and YSLEER. The CDR3 totals 13 residues.

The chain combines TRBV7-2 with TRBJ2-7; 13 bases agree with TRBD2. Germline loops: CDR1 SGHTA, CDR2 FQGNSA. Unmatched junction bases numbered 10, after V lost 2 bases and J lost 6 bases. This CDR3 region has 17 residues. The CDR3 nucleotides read TGTGCCAGCAGCTTAACTAGCGGGGGGGCCTTATCTCTCGAGCAGTACTTC. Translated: CASSLTSGGALSLEQYF.

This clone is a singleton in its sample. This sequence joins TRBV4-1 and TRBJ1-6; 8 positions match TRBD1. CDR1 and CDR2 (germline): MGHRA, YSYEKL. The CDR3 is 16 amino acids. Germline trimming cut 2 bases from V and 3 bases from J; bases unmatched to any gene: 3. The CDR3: CASSQITGGYNSPLHF. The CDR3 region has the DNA TGCGCCAGCAGCCAAATTACAGGGGGCTATAATTCACCCCTCCACTTT.

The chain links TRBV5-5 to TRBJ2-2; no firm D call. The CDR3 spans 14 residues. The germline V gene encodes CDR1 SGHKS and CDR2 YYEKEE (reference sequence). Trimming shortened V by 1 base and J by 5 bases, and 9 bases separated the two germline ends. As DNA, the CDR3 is TGTGCCAGCAGCTTGATAGTACCTACCGGGGAGCTGTTTTTT. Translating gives CASSLIVPTGELFF.

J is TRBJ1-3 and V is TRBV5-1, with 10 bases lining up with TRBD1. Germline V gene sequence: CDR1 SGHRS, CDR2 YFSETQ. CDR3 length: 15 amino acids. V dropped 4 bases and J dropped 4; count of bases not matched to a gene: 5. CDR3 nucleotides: TGCGCCAGCAGCCGGGGGACAGGGGCCGGAAACACCATATATTTT. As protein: CASSRGTGAGNTIYF.

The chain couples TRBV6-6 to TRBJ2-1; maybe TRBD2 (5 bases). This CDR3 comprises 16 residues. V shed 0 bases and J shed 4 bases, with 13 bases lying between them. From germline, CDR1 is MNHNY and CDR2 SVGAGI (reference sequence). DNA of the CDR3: TGTGCCAGCAGTTACTCGCAGGTTCGGGGTTACAATGAGCAGTTCTTC. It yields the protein CASSYSQVRGYNEQFF.

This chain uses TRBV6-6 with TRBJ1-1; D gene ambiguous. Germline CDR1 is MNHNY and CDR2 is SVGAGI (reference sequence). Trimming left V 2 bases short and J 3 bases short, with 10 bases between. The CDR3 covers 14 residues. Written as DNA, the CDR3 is TGTGCCAGCAGTTACCCGGCCGGGGACACTGAAGCTTTCTTT. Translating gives CASSYPAGDTEAFF.